A selection of T cell receptor beta chains follows, all from one sample in a study of CD8+CD57+ T cells in acquired aplastic anemia. TCRdb reprocessed the reads with MiXCR, giving one entry per CDR3 protein. There are roughly 150,000 distinct CDR3 sequences in the sample; approximately 43% occur only once, and under 1.2% lies in the top ten. Sequenced input: sorted CD4+, CD8+, or CD8+CD57+ T cells (not recorded which) from PBMCs. These receptor sequences come from a human donor in good health. The CDR3 runs from the conserved cysteine through the conserved F or W. The D gene is left open where the match is weak. For some rows the clone size is stated as once, few or many, or as a class when expanded; others skip it.

abundance	v_gene	j_gene	d_gene	CDR3nt	CDR3aa
once	TRBV12-5	TRBJ2-4	NA	TGTGCTAGTGGTCCCAAGGACGGGGCCAAAAGCATTCAGTACTTC	CASGPKDGAKSIQYF
NA	TRBV10-3	TRBJ1-2	NA	TGTGCCATCAGGCTCCATAACAGGGAGGGCTACACCTTC	CAIRLHNREGYTF
NA	TRBV4-2	TRBJ2-2	TRBD2	TGTGCCAGCAGCCACATACTAGCGGGACAGTACACCGGGGAGCTGTTTTTT	CASSHILAGQYTGELFF
many	TRBV3-1	TRBJ1-2	NA	TGTGCCAGCAGCCAAGGTATTGGCCGAGGCTACACCTTC	CASSQGIGRGYTF
NA	TRBV15	TRBJ2-5	NA	TGTGCCACCAGCAGAGGCACAAAAGAGACCCAGTACTTC	CATSRGTKETQYF
many	TRBV10-3	TRBJ1-5	NA	TGTGCCATCAGGCGGGGGGAAGACAATCAGCCCCAGCATTTT	CAIRRGEDNQPQHF
NA	TRBV10-3	TRBJ2-2	NA	TGTGCCATCAGTGAACCGAACACCGGGGAGCTGTTTTTT	CAISEPNTGELFF
many	TRBV20-1	TRBJ2-1	TRBD2	TGCAGTGCCCGAGCGGGGGGCCCCTACAATGAGCAGTTCTTC	CSARAGGPYNEQFF
many	TRBV5-6	TRBJ1-1	NA	TGTGCCAGCAGCATTAATGCGGGGAACACTGAAGCTTTCTTT	CASSINAGNTEAFF
NA	TRBV19	TRBJ2-7	NA	TGTGCCAGTAGTAAAGGGGAATGGCACGAGCAGTACTTC	CASSKGEWHEQYF
NA	TRBV7-2	TRBJ1-6	TRBD1	TGTGCCAGCAGCCCGGGACAGGGTGTTTCACCCCTCCACTTT	CASSPGQGVSPLHF
few	TRBV6-2/TRBV6-3	TRBJ1-2	NA	TGTGCCAGCAGTTATGAACGCAGAAACTATGGCTACACCTTC	CASSYERRNYGYTF
NA	TRBV25-1	TRBJ2-3	TRBD2	TGTGCCAGCAGTGCGACTAGCGGAAGTGACACAGATACGCAGTATTTT	CASSATSGSDTDTQYF
NA	TRBV7-2	TRBJ1-6	NA	TGTGCCAGCAGCTTAGGGTTTAGATCACCCCTCCACTTT	CASSLGFRSPLHF
many	TRBV14	TRBJ2-7	NA	TGTGCCAGCAGCACCCCCGGGAGTGCTCGCGAGCAGTACTTC	CASSTPGSAREQYF
many	TRBV7-7	TRBJ2-1	NA	TGTGCTAGCAGCTTAGGGCAGCCGAACAATGAGCAGTTCTTC	CASSLGQPNNEQFF
few	TRBV10-3	TRBJ1-6	TRBD1	TGTGCCATCAGTGAAGGGACAGGGATTTCACCCCTCCACTTT	CAISEGTGISPLHF
NA	TRBV7-3	TRBJ1-3	NA	TGTGCCAGCGGGTACGGAAACACCATATATTTT	CASGYGNTIYF